This T cell receptor beta chain was found in a study of cytomegalovirus exposure and HLA in healthy donors. In this sample, this clone turned up once. Primers: 60 Vbeta forward and 13 Jbeta reverse. Data came from immunoSEQ multiplex PCR; TCRdb stores just in-frame clones and leaves some out. The data hold over 95,000 clones, with over 60% observed a single time. The sequencing input was PBMCs. The source of this sequence is a man between 18 and 29 years old in good health and CMV-seropositive.

The CDR3 region has the DNA TGCGCCAGCGGTCGGACAGGGGCGGCCGGGGAGCTGTTTTTT. This encodes CASGRTGAAGELFF. The V and J genes are TRBV5-1 and TRBJ2-2, with 9 positions matching TRBD1. Germline V gene data show CDR1 as SGHRS and CDR2 as YFSETQ. The CDR3 contains 14 residues. Unmatched junction bases numbered 7, after V lost 7 bases and J lost 6 bases.